The next 28 T cell receptor beta chains were all read from a single sample in a study of blood T cells in healthy people across ages. The authors ran a second PCR of about 7 to 12 cycles using a sample-barcoded 5' primer and a J-beta primer mix. A single record per CDR3 protein comes from TCRdb applying MiXCR to the 5' RACE reads. The sample lists roughly 800,000 distinct CDR3 sequences, 55% to 70% occurring once. Sequenced material: blood. The receptors shown here come from a man aged 25 to 45 in good health.

This clonotype was recorded only once. Mismatch with germline at one junction end may stem from a read error. The chain links TRBV10-3 to TRBJ2-5; D is ambiguous. This CDR3 is 12 amino acids long. Germline V lookup: CDR1 ENHRY, CDR2 SYGVKD. CDR3 in amino acids: CVISEPLETQYF. The CDR3 DNA is TGTGTCATCAGTGAGCCGTTAGAGACCCAGTACTTC.

The rearrangement joins TRBV9 to TRBJ2-3; the match to TRBD2 covers 12 bases. The CDR3 is made up of 19 amino acids. CDR1 and CDR2 (germline): SGDLS, YYNGEE. The ends lost 0 bases at V and 6 bases at J; junction bases unmatched: 14. In nucleotides, the CDR3 is TGTGCCAGCAGCGTAGGGGCGTCTAGCGGGAGGGCCGAGGTCGATACGCAGTATTTT. Protein: CASSVGASSGRAEVDTQYF.

This chain's CDR3 is CASSRDRERVYEQYF. Written as DNA, the CDR3 is TGTGCCAGCAGCCGCGACAGGGAAAGGGTCTACGAGCAGTACTTC. J is TRBJ2-7 and V is TRBV12-3 or TRBV12-4, with TRBD1 matching 7 bases. The CDR3 extends over 15 amino acids. With V trimmed by 6 bases and J by 3 bases, 11 bases remained unmatched.

This clonotype was detected only a few times. This rearrangement joins TRBV12-3 or TRBV12-4 to TRBJ2-6; unclear D gene. V gave up 7 bases and J gave up 10 bases, with 14 bases separating them. This CDR3 comprises 13 residues. CDR3 residues: CASKEIERNVLTF. CDR3 DNA: TGTGCCAGCAAGGAAATTGAGAGAAACGTCCTGACTTTC.

The V and J genes are TRBV6-1 and TRBJ2-4; D ambiguous. CDR3 length: 15 amino acids. Trimming stripped 4 bases from V and 1 base from J, with 11 bases between. The germline V gene encodes CDR1 MNHNS and CDR2 SASEGT. For the CDR3, the DNA is TGTGCCAGCAGTGCTAGGAATCTGGCCAAAAACATTCAGTACTTC. It translates to CASSARNLAKNIQYF.

This clonotype was detected only once. V is TRBV5-1 and J is TRBJ2-7; 8 bases fit TRBD2. The end of the DNA is better explained by TRBJ2-5, so the J call may be wrong. Germline V lookup: CDR1 SGHRS, CDR2 YFSETQ. The CDR3 totals 14 residues. The CDR3 reads CASGFQRGQETQYF. CDR3 nucleotides: TGCGCCAGCGGTTTTCAGCGGGGGCAAGAGACCCAGTACTTC.

This clonotype was observed a handful of times. The CDR3, as DNA: TGTGCCAGCAGCCCACGTTCGGAGACTACAACCTACGAGCAGTACTTC. Its translation: CASSPRSETTTYEQYF. V and J are TRBV21-1 and TRBJ2-7; the D call TRBD2 from the table was never checked on the DNA. TRBV21-1 is tagged as a pseudogene. The CDR3 has 16 residues.

This clonotype has only a few counts. The CDR3 DNA sequence: TGTGCCATCCATTCCGGGACTAGCGGCTACAATGAGCAGTTCTTC. This gives the protein CAIHSGTSGYNEQFF. V and J are TRBV10-3 and TRBJ2-1; 11 nucleotides line up with TRBD2. Germline V gene data show CDR1 as ENHRY and CDR2 as SYGVKD. Germline trimming cut 8 bases from V and 3 bases from J; bases unmatched to any gene: 6. CDR3 length equals 15 residues.

The chain has TRBV29-1 and TRBJ2-1; D is possibly TRBD2 (5 bases). The J call is doubtful: the DNA matches TRBJ2-7 better. The CDR3 contains 11 residues. From germline, CDR1 is SQVTM and CDR2 ANQGSEA. The CDR3 region is CSPREGNEQYF. The CDR3 region has the DNA TGCAGCCCGAGGGAAGGCAATGAGCAGTACTTC.

This clonotype showed up just once. J is TRBJ2-1 and V is TRBV6-2 or TRBV6-3; D may be TRBD1 or TRBD2 (6 bases each). CDR1 MNHEY and CDR2 SVGEGT come from the germline V gene. The CDR3 has 15 amino acids. V was shortened by 7 bases and J by 4 bases, with 17 bases between the two germline ends. CDR3 sequence reads: CASTGRGGLYNEQFF. The CDR3 nucleotides are TGTGCCAGCACTGGGCGTGGGGGGCTGTACAATGAGCAGTTCTTC.

The genes are TRBV20-1 and TRBJ1-1; perhaps TRBD1 as D (5 bases). This CDR3 spans 13 amino acids. Trimming pared 5 bases from V and 1 base from J, leaving 11 bases between. CDR1 is DFQATT and CDR2 is SNEGSKA in the germline V gene (reference sequence). The CDR3 loop is CSAPTAQNTEAFF. The CDR3 DNA reads TGCAGTGCTCCGACAGCGCAGAACACTGAAGCTTTCTTT.

The table lists this clonotype with a few counts. The rearrangement links TRBV7-2 to TRBJ2-7, with a possible D match to TRBD2 (6 bases). The germline gives CDR1 SGHTA, CDR2 FQGNSA. V was pared by 1 base and J by 2 bases, with 9 bases between. This CDR3 comprises 14 residues. CDR3 in DNA: TGTGCCAGCAGCTTAGTGCGGGGCCCCTACGAGCAGTACTTC. This codes for CASSLVRGPYEQYF.

The chain combines TRBV27 with TRBJ2-1; TRBD2 aligns across 8 bases. This CDR3 region has 16 residues. V shed 0 bases, J shed 4 bases, and the junction held 5 bases outside the gene matches. Germline CDR1 reads MNHEY; CDR2 reads SMNVEV (reference sequence). CDR3 DNA: TGTGCCAGCAGTTTATCGGTCGGGGGGGTTTACAATGAGCAGTTCTTC. Its protein is CASSLSVGGVYNEQFF.

This sequence joins TRBV20-1 and TRBJ1-1, with TRBD1 as a possible D gene (6 bases). Trimming removed 0 bases at V and 5 bases at J, with 13 bases between. The CDR3 extends over 14 amino acids. Per the germline V gene, CDR1 is DFQATT and CDR2 is SNEGSKA (reference sequence). The CDR3 bases are TGCAGTGCTAGAGATCCAACAGGGTTAACTGAAGCTTTCTTT. This translates into CSARDPTGLTEAFF.

J is TRBJ2-3 and V is TRBV12-3 or TRBV12-4, with TRBD2 as a possible D gene (6 bases). This CDR3 is built from 14 residues. The V end was cut by 8 bases, the J end by 1 base, with 13 bases between. CDR3 DNA: TGTGCCAGCGCACTAGCACGGGGCACAGATACGCAGTATTTT. Translation: CASALARGTDTQYF.

The chain combines TRBV10-3 with TRBJ1-2; 8 positions agree with TRBD1. The CDR3 has 15 residues. After removal of 5 bases from V and 3 bases from J, the junction contained 8 bases not matched to a gene. From germline, CDR1 is ENHRY and CDR2 SYGVKD. The CDR3 nucleotides are TGTGCCATCAGTAACGGTGGACAGGGAGACTATGGCTACACCTTC. It codes for CAISNGGQGDYGYTF.

This clonotype came up once. A read error may account for a junction end that differs from germline. The V and J genes are TRBV6-5 and TRBJ2-7; D possibly corresponds to TRBD1 (5 bases). The germline gives CDR1 MNHEY, CDR2 SVGAGI. The CDR3 spans 17 residues. The CDR3 loop reads CTSSYSSRARVSYEQYF. CDR3 nucleotide sequence: TGTACCAGCAGTTACTCGAGCAGGGCTAGGGTCTCCTACGAGCAGTACTTC.

This clonotype was seen a handful of times. The rearrangement joins TRBV12-3 or TRBV12-4 to TRBJ1-2, with D unresolved. The CDR3 totals 12 residues. The germline V and J ends were trimmed by 5 bases and 4 bases, with 8 bases remaining between them. CDR3 residues: CASSRAGYGYTF. The CDR3 bases are TGTGCCAGCAGTCGGGCCGGCTATGGCTACACCTTC.

The chain is built from TRBV30 and TRBJ1-4; D possibly corresponds to TRBD1 (5 bases). This CDR3 contains 14 residues. Germline-derived CDR1 and CDR2 are GTSNPN and SVGIG (reference sequence). The V end lost 0 bases, the J end lost 8 bases, and 13 bases lay between the germline ends. As DNA, the CDR3 is TGTGCCTGGAGTGTACCCAGGGCGCCAGAAAAACTGTTTTTT. Its translation: CAWSVPRAPEKLFF.

A few counts support this clonotype. The chain employs TRBV24-1 and TRBJ2-3; perhaps TRBD2 as D (5 bases). CDR1 and CDR2 (germline): KGHDR, SFDVKD. V gave up 3 bases and J gave up 9 bases, with 12 bases separating them. This CDR3 contains 13 residues. CDR3 nucleotide sequence: TGTGCCACCAGTGATGGGTCGAGCGGAACGCAGTATTTT. Protein sequence: CATSDGSSGTQYF.

This CDR3 is CSASLGGNNQPQHF. In nucleotides, the CDR3 is TGCAGTGCCTCCCTAGGGGGGAACAATCAGCCCCAGCATTTT. The V call is TRBV20-1, the J call TRBJ1-5, with D possibly TRBD1 on 6 matching bases. The CDR3 has 14 amino acids. CDR1 DFQATT and CDR2 SNEGSKA come from the germline V gene (reference sequence). The V end lost 6 bases, the J end lost 3 bases, and 15 bases lay between the germline ends.

The chain's CDR3 is CASRSREGADTQYF. CDR3 in DNA: TGTGCCAGCAGAAGCCGGGAGGGTGCAGATACGCAGTATTTT. The chain carries TRBV13 and TRBJ2-3, with TRBD2 matching 8 bases. The CDR3 sequence is 14 residues long. The germline gives CDR1 PRHDT, CDR2 FYEKMQ (reference sequence). V gave up 6 bases and J gave up 4 bases; unmatched junction bases: 6. The full variable domain, its missing parts supplied by reference TRBV13 and TRBJ2-3, is AAGVIQSPRHLIKEKRETATLKCYPIPRHDTVYWYQQGPGQDPQFLISFYEKMQSDKGSIPDRFSAQQFSDYHSELNMSSLELGDSALYFCASRSREGADTQYFGPGTRLTVL.

The CDR3 coding sequence is TGCAGTGCTAGAGAAGGTAGCGGGGGCCGGGAGACCCAGTACTTC. It codes for CSAREGSGGRETQYF. This sequence joins TRBV20-1 and TRBJ2-5; 9 positions agree with TRBD2. Germline CDR1 is DFQATT and CDR2 is SNEGSKA (reference sequence). The CDR3 extends over 15 amino acids. The junction had 7 bases not matched to a gene; V was cut back by 0 bases and J by 5 bases.

This clonotype has only a few counts. The V gene is TRBV9, the J gene TRBJ2-5; 7 nucleotides line up with TRBD1. The DNA end is a closer match to TRBJ2-7, so the J assignment may be wrong. The CDR3 consists of 14 residues. Germline-derived CDR1 and CDR2 are SGDLS and YYNGEE. The CDR3 loop reads CASSIGQAGYEQYF. The CDR3 DNA reads as TGTGCCAGCAGCATCGGACAGGCGGGCTACGAGCAGTACTTC.

The chain carries TRBV9 and TRBJ2-4; TRBD2 aligns across 13 bases. Germline assignment: CDR1 SGDLS and CDR2 YYNGEE. The CDR3 contains 15 residues. Germline trimming cut 0 bases from V and 12 bases from J; bases unmatched to any gene: 6. CDR3 sequence (DNA): TGTGCCAGCAGCGTAGGTGTACTAGCGGGGGGGCATCAGTACTTC. Amino acids: CASSVGVLAGGHQYF.

Here the CDR3 reads CSARRDEQFF. The CDR3 region has the DNA TGCAGTGCCAGGAGGGATGAGCAGTTCTTC. V and J are TRBV20-1 and TRBJ2-1, with TRBD2 as a possible D gene (6 bases). The CDR3 runs to 10 residues. CDR1 and CDR2 (germline): DFQATT, SNEGSKA (reference sequence). Between the trimmed V and J ends, which lost 6 bases and 8 bases, there was a span of 8 bases.

The V and J genes are TRBV7-9 and TRBJ2-1, with 13 bases lining up with TRBD2. Trimming removed 5 bases from V and 9 bases from J; junction bases left unmatched: 7. Germline CDR1 SEHNR, CDR2 FQNEAQ (reference sequence). This CDR3 is built from 15 residues. CDR3 sequence: CASSRTSGSWSEQFF. In nucleotides, the CDR3 is TGTGCCAGCAGCAGGACTAGCGGGAGTTGGAGTGAGCAGTTCTTC.

This clonotype was observed once. The rearrangement joins TRBV20-1 to TRBJ2-1; D gene uncertain. Germline V gene data show CDR1 as DFQATT and CDR2 as SNEGSKA (reference sequence). Trimming took off 5 bases at V and 4 bases at J, with 15 bases between the two ends. CDR3 length equals 14 residues. CDR3 sequence reads: CSAPKPGEYNEQFF. The CDR3 nucleotides read TGCAGTGCTCCTAAACCGGGCGAGTACAATGAGCAGTTCTTC.